This TCR beta chain was sequenced for a study of identifying expanded T cells in peripheral blood. Measured with immunoSEQ multiplex PCR; TCRdb has only the in-frame clones, and not every one. The data contain 60,000 or so clones, over 75% of them singletons. This clone turned up a few times. Antigen specificity is unknown. Whole-study findings and limits: Across healthy donors, higher total template counts meant significantly greater approximately two-week count variance. Technical replicates showed roughly 1.2 changed clones; about two weeks approximately 15; four weeks 19.

Input material: blood. The clonotype originates from a person between 18 and 69 years old in good health.

Here the CDR3 reads CASSFVEGVGYTF. The CDR3 DNA reads as TGTGCCAGCAGCTTCGTAGAGGGGGTGGGCTACACCTTC. J is TRBJ1-2 and V is TRBV5-4; D is possibly TRBD1 (6 bases). Trimming removed 2 bases from V and 8 bases from J, with 13 bases in between. The V gene's germline CDR1 is SGHNT and CDR2 YYREEE (reference sequence). The length of the CDR3 is 13 residues.